This TCR beta chain was found in a study of graft-versus-host responses after intestinal transplantation (dated by TCRdb to 2020 to 2022). Concerning the study at large: Multivisceral, liver-intestinal, or isolated intestinal transplants were received by the recipients. A peak of at least 4% donor T cells among recipient peripheral blood mononuclear cells was the definition used for donor T cell macrochimerism. To identify alloreactive clones, pre-transplant mixed lymphocyte reaction products were sequenced and then compared with unstimulated pre-transplant donor and recipient T cells. Every recipient was given anti-thymocyte globulin induction, followed by about 3 years of maintenance tacrolimus and steroids. A cohort of about two dozen intestinal transplant recipients, including one retransplant, was enrolled, and 3 patients lacking pretransplant specimens were excluded. Rather than going through the commercial service, samples from a few later patients were sequenced in-house on an Illumina MiSeq and processed with MiXCR. After intestinal transplantation, graft-versus-host and host-versus-graft alloreactive T cell clones in the graft, circulation and bone marrow were tracked using bulk TCR-beta CDR3 sequencing.

V ends up 2 bases short and J 5 bases short, with an unmatched junction base count of 6. Reading the germline V gene gives CDR1 MDHEN and CDR2 SYDVKM. There are 16 amino acids in the CDR3, from cysteine to phenylalanine inclusive. Solely the CDR3 DNA is kept, with 48 bases framed from the first base. On this clone: The antigen it binds to is not known. Base qualities are not recorded, but no much larger clone differs from it by a single base.

To isolate intraepithelial and lamina propria lymphocytes from graft specimens, dithiothreitol, EDTA incubations and collagenase D digestion were used. Bulk TCR-beta sequencing was performed on serial intestinal graft biopsy specimens collected as late as 600 days after transplant. The method was the immunoSEQ multiplex PCR assay. For most patients, genomic DNA was subjected to high-throughput TCR-beta CDR3 sequencing by Adaptive Biotechnologies. The authors processed their data as follows. Adaptive's ImmunoSEQ software was the source of the TCR sequencing data for over 15 patients, while a few other patients were processed with MiXCR and VDJtools. Because the origin of CDR3 nucleotide sequences shared between donor and recipient could not be assigned, those sequences were removed. To count as alloreactive, a clone needed at least 2-fold expansion over unstimulated cells and a minimum CFSE-low frequency of 0.002% (template counts) or 0.001% (read counts). Clones were considered mappable if detected in sequenced pre-transplant spleen, lymph node, or MLR CFSE-low populations of the donor or recipient. The cumulative frequency of alloreactive clones was calculated as a percentage of all sequences, weighted by copy number. As stored in TCRdb, this immuneACCESS dataset retains in-frame rearrangements with V and J assigned. A fraction of the clones does not appear; measured against another copy, unresolved V genes explain less than half of the discrepancy, and the remainder lacks a known reason. That table is the source of V, J and clone size, and D and trimming were worked out from the DNA. In all, the sample holds 35,000 to 40,000 clones, and roughly 87% of those were seen once. The ten largest clones add up to roughly 18% of the sample.

Points the paper makes about the study in general: Patients with donor T cell macrochimerism had high GvH to HvG T cell clonal ratios in their allografts. GvH clones turned up in recipient bone marrow, with some appearing earlier in ileal mucosa or blood, a pattern consistent with an intestinal mucosal origin. The relatively low number and heterogeneity of intestinal transplant patients limited the conclusions. Early after transplant, declines in HvG clones were associated with peak levels of circulating GvH clones.

The sequencing here drew on ileum tissue, taken about 200 days after intestinal transplant. The V and J genes are TRBV28 and TRBJ2-3; 11 of the junction bases match TRBD2. The clonotype originates from a human patient who received an intestinal transplant, so some T cells may come from the graft donor. In nucleotides, the sequence is TGTGCCAGCAGTTTACTAGCGGGAGGAGTAGGAGATACGCAGTATTTT. It translates as CASSLLAGGVGDTQYF. This CDR3, with the reference TRBV28 and TRBJ2-3 proteins standing in past its ends, gives the full variable domain DVKVTQSSRYLVKRTGEKVFLECVQDMDHENMFWYRQDPGLGLRLIYFSYDVKMKEKGDIPEGYSVSREKKERFSLILESASTNQTSMYLCASSLLAGGVGDTQYFGPGTRLTVL.